Presented here are 14 T cell receptor beta chains from one specimen sequenced in a study of cytomegalovirus exposure and HLA in healthy donors (dated by TCRdb to between 2016 and 2019). Receptors were amplified or captured by the immunoSEQ multiplex PCR assay. For the multiplex PCR, a mixture combining 60 forward primers for TCR Vbeta segments and 13 reverse primers for TCR Jbeta segments was used. TCRdb carries this immuneACCESS record with in-frame sequences only. Its versions omit some clonotypes, under half of them owing to an unresolved V gene in the studies checked, with the rest unexplained. Counted in this sample were approximately 190,000 clones; about nine tenths of them appeared once. The ten biggest clones cover 1% to 1.5% of the sample. Material for sequencing was PBMCs. All receptors derive from a man aged 30-40 years in good health and CMV-seronegative.

V usage is TRBV5-1 and J usage is TRBJ1-4; D not resolved. CDR1 and CDR2 from the germline V gene are SGHRS and YFSETQ. V was pared by 6 bases and J by 0 bases, with 15 bases between. This CDR3 contains 16 residues. The CDR3: CASTPLVQSTNEKLFF. In DNA form, the CDR3 reads TGCGCCAGCACCCCATTAGTACAGTCAACTAATGAAAAACTGTTTTTT.

V usage is TRBV6-6 and J usage is TRBJ1-1, with TRBD1 as a possible D gene (5 bases). Trimming shortened V by 6 bases and J by 3 bases, and 11 bases separated the two germline ends. CDR1 is MNHNY and CDR2 is SVGAGI in the germline V gene (reference sequence). CDR3 size: 13 residues. Here the CDR3 reads CASRRQSYTEAFF. The CDR3 DNA is TGTGCCAGCAGAAGACAGAGCTACACTGAAGCTTTCTTT.

This chain links TRBV7-9 with TRBJ2-7; unclear D gene. The CDR3 extends over 12 amino acids. V lost 5 bases to trimming and J lost 4 bases, with 9 bases between them. CDR1 is SEHNR, CDR2 FQNEAQ, per germline (reference sequence). The CDR3 sequence is CASSPNLYEQYF. Written as DNA, the CDR3 is TGTGCCAGCAGCCCGAACTTATACGAGCAGTACTTC.

The V call is TRBV5-1, the J call TRBJ1-2, with 7 nucleotides matching TRBD1. The length of the CDR3 is 17 residues. Germline lookup yields CDR1 SGHRS and CDR2 YFSETQ. V trimming: 0 bases; J trimming: 0 bases; junction bases outside the gene matches: 8. The CDR3 loop reads CASSLDSGTVSNYGYTF. The CDR3 DNA follows: TGCGCCAGCAGCTTGGATAGCGGGACAGTCTCTAACTATGGCTACACCTTC.

The gene calls are TRBV10-1 and TRBJ1-1, with 9 bases that match TRBD1. Germline assignment: CDR1 WNHNN and CDR2 SYGVQD (reference sequence). The length of the CDR3 is 15 residues. V was clipped by 4 bases and J by 1 base; unmatched bases: 4. This chain's CDR3 is CASSAGTGTNTEAFF. CDR3 in DNA: TGCGCCAGCAGTGCCGGGACAGGGACGAACACTGAAGCTTTCTTT.

The sample holds one count of this clone. The chain is built from TRBV5-8 and TRBJ1-2, with D perhaps TRBD1 (6 bases). The germline V gene encodes CDR1 SGHTS and CDR2 YDEGEE. CDR3 length: 12 amino acids. V was trimmed by 8 bases and J by 5 bases, leaving 13 bases between them. This CDR3 reads CASPDRTYGYTF. DNA for the CDR3: TGTGCCAGTCCAGACAGGACGTATGGCTACACCTTC.

This clone was recorded once. The V gene is TRBV6-1, the J gene TRBJ2-5; TRBD1 matches 7 bases. TRBJ2-7 explains the end of the DNA better; the J call may be wrong. Looked up from germline, CDR1 is MNHNS and CDR2 is SASEGT. This CDR3 has 15 amino acids. The CDR3 reads CASSVEPGQIYEQYF. Written as DNA, the CDR3 is TGTGCCAGCAGTGTGGAACCGGGACAGATCTACGAGCAGTACTTC.

V gene TRBV13 combines with J gene TRBJ2-7; TRBD2 is a possible D gene (6 bases). Trimming left V 6 bases short and J 6 bases short, with 21 bases between. The CDR3 is 15 residues long. The V gene's germline CDR1 is PRHDT and CDR2 FYEKMQ (reference sequence). CDR3: CASSTGQRGGVEQYF. CDR3 bases: TGTGCCAGCAGTACGGGTCAGAGAGGAGGGGTCGAGCAGTACTTC.

The V call is TRBV7-6, the J call TRBJ1-6; 8 nucleotides agree with TRBD1. Germline CDR1 and CDR2: SGHVS and FNYEAQ. Trimming cost V 5 bases and J 9 bases; bases outside gene matches: 18. The CDR3 is 18 amino acids. CDR3: CASSAELRRTGIISPLHF. In nucleotides, the CDR3 is TGTGCCAGCAGCGCAGAACTAAGAAGGACAGGGATTATTTCACCCCTCCACTTT.

The chain combines TRBV27 with TRBJ2-3; 12 bases are a match to TRBD2. The germline V gene has CDR1 MNHEY and CDR2 SMNVEV (reference sequence). CDR3 length: 17 residues. The V and J ends lost 3 bases and 4 bases, in that order; junction bases with no gene match: 8. CDR3 bases: TGTGCCAGCAGTTTTATTCTACTAGCGGGGGGCCCAGATACGCAGTATTTT. Its translation: CASSFILLAGGPDTQYF.

The chain couples TRBV14 to TRBJ1-1, with D uncertain. V lost 2 bases and J 4 bases, leaving 11 bases between the germline ends. Germline V lookup: CDR1 SGHDN, CDR2 FVKESK. The CDR3 has 14 amino acids. The CDR3 DNA sequence: TGTGCCAGCAGCCAATGGAGTGAGTCCACTGAAGCTTTCTTT. Amino acids: CASSQWSESTEAFF.

V is TRBV30 and J is TRBJ2-1; no reliable D call. The CDR3 contains 17 residues. Germline CDR1 GTSNPN, CDR2 SVGIG (reference sequence). The germline V and J ends were trimmed by 0 bases and 0 bases, with 15 bases remaining between them. The CDR3 DNA reads TGTGCCTGGAGTGTAATGGAGCCTAGGAGCTCCTACAATGAGCAGTTCTTC. Its protein product is CAWSVMEPRSSYNEQFF. The full variable domain, completed using reference TRBV30 and TRBJ2-1, is SQTIHQWPATLVQPVGSPLSLECTVEGTSNPNLYWYRQAAGRGLQLLFYSVGIGQISSEVPQNLSASRPQDRQFILSSKKLLLSDSGFYLCAWSVMEPRSSYNEQFFGPGTRLTVL.

The chain employs TRBV27 and TRBJ2-1; TRBD2 agrees at 7 bases. From germline, CDR1 is MNHEY and CDR2 SMNVEV (reference sequence). V was clipped by 5 bases and J by 2 bases; unmatched bases: 9. CDR3 length: 16 amino acids. CDR3 DNA: TGTGCCAGCAGTCCACCGGCGGGAGTCGCCTACAATGAGCAGTTCTTC. This sequence encodes CASSPPAGVAYNEQFF.

CDR3 sequence reads: CSVDGGLDEQFF. The CDR3 DNA reads as TGCAGCGTTGATGGGGGACTCGATGAGCAGTTCTTC. This rearrangement joins TRBV29-1 to TRBJ2-1, with D perhaps matching TRBD2 (6 bases). Per the germline V gene, CDR1 is SQVTM and CDR2 is ANQGSEA. This CDR3 contains 12 residues. The V end was cut by 3 bases, the J end by 8 bases, with 11 bases between.